The 11 T cell receptor beta chains reported below all come from one sample, sequenced in a study of blood T cells in healthy people across ages. A second roughly 6 to 11 cycle PCR used barcoded and J-beta primers. TCRdb re-called the 5' RACE reads with MiXCR, one entry per CDR3 protein. The sample lists some 760,000 distinct CDR3 sequences, just under 25% seen once, with more than 7.5% in the top ten. The data also belong to a second study, concerning T cells of mothers and their children.

Sequenced input: blood. The receptors here all came from a boy between 10 and 17 years old in good health.

The rearrangement uses TRBV2 and TRBJ2-7; 8 bases fit TRBD1. The CDR3 totals 17 residues. Germline V CDR1 and CDR2: SNHLY, FYNNEI. The V gene end was trimmed by 5 bases and the J gene end by 1 base; junction bases not matched to a gene: 13. The CDR3 spells CASSYADPGQASYEQYF. CDR3 sequence (DNA): TGTGCCAGCAGTTACGCGGACCCGGGACAGGCGTCCTACGAGCAGTACTTC.

This clonotype has a handful of counts. The rearrangement links TRBV6-6 to TRBJ1-4; D is unclear. Trimming pared 3 bases from V and 8 bases from J, leaving 13 bases between. This CDR3 is 14 amino acids long. CDR1 and CDR2 from the germline V gene are MNHNY and SVGAGI (reference sequence). The CDR3 reads CASSYSASNEKLFF. The DNA of the CDR3 is TGTGCCAGCAGTTATTCCGCCAGTAACGAAAAACTGTTTTTT.

This clonotype has just a few counts. The V gene is TRBV6-1, the J gene TRBJ2-1; 12 bases are shared with TRBD2. The CDR3 length is 19 residues. V lost 2 bases, J lost 4 bases, and 12 bases stayed unmatched. CDR1 and CDR2 from the germline V gene are MNHNS and SASEGT. CDR3 DNA: TGTGCCAGCAGTGAATTAGTTTACGGGACTAGCGGGCCTTACAATGAGCAGTTCTTC. Encoded protein: CASSELVYGTSGPYNEQFF.

This clonotype was counted only a few times. The chain joins TRBV14 to TRBJ2-1, with 7 bases aligning to TRBD2. V shed 3 bases and J 4 bases; nucleotides not matched to a gene: 6. The CDR3 loop spans 15 amino acids. Per germline, CDR1 SGHDN and CDR2 FVKESK. The CDR3, as DNA: TGTGCCAGCAGCCACGAAGCGGGAATGTACAATGAGCAGTTCTTC. This sequence encodes CASSHEAGMYNEQFF.

This clonotype turned up a few times. An end of the junction does not agree with germline; a read error may underlie this. V gene TRBV6-5 combines with J gene TRBJ2-1; 7 nucleotides line up with TRBD1. This CDR3 region has 13 residues. Germline values: CDR1 MNHEY, CDR2 SVGAGI. CDR3 nucleotide sequence: TGTGCCAGCAAACAGGGGTCGGGCAATGAGCAGTCCTTC. Amino acids: CASKQGSGNEQSF.

The count of this clonotype is one. The gene calls are TRBV6-6 and TRBJ1-4, with 8 bases that match TRBD1. CDR3 length: 13 residues. From germline, CDR1 is MNHNY and CDR2 SVGAGI (reference sequence). The V gene end was trimmed by 11 bases and the J gene end by 4 bases; junction bases not matched to a gene: 6. This chain's CDR3 is CAGQTGDNEKLFF. The CDR3 nucleotides read TGTGCCGGACAGACAGGGGATAATGAAAAACTGTTTTTT.

The chain couples TRBV4-1 to TRBJ2-6; 8 bases are shared with TRBD1. Germline loops: CDR1 MGHRA, CDR2 YSYEKL. CDR3 length: 20 residues. The V and J ends lost 0 bases and 0 bases, in that order; junction bases with no gene match: 10. CDR3 sequence: CASSQDQDRDRFSGANVLTF. CDR3 nucleotides: TGCGCCAGCAGCCAAGACCAAGACCGGGACAGGTTCTCTGGGGCCAACGTCCTGACTTTC.

This clonotype has just a few counts. The chain carries TRBV24-1 and TRBJ1-2; 10 bases map to TRBD1. The germline V gene has CDR1 KGHDR and CDR2 SFDVKD. The CDR3 consists of 14 residues. J gave up 8 bases and V 4 bases, and 6 bases lay outside the gene matches. The CDR3 loop reads CATSEPGTGEGYTF. The CDR3 region has the DNA TGTGCCACCAGTGAGCCTGGGACAGGGGAAGGCTACACCTTC.

The V call is TRBV28, the J call TRBJ2-7; D might be TRBD2 (5 bases). CDR1 and CDR2 (germline): MDHEN, SYDVKM. This CDR3 is built from 15 residues. Between the trimmed V and J ends, which lost 6 bases and 2 bases, there was a span of 17 bases. The CDR3 loop is CASSSPGTNTYEQYF. The CDR3, as DNA: TGTGCCAGCAGCTCCCCGGGAACCAATACCTACGAGCAGTACTTC.

The V and J genes are TRBV29-1 and TRBJ2-1, with D possibly matching TRBD2 (5 bases). The germline CDR1 and CDR2 sequences are SQVTM and ANQGSEA. The CDR3 length is 14 residues. With 5 bases removed from V and 0 bases from J, the gap between germline ends came to 11 bases. CDR3 nucleotide sequence: TGCAGCGTTTTCGGGGTAAGCTCCTACAATGAGCAGTTCTTC. The encoded protein is CSVFGVSSYNEQFF.

There are a few counts of this clonotype. The rearrangement joins TRBV6-5 to TRBJ1-2; no definite D call. Germline CDR1 is MNHEY and CDR2 is SVGAGI. CDR3 length: 13 amino acids. V was pared by 6 bases and J by 3 bases, with 11 bases between. The CDR3: CASSRSPDYGYTF. DNA of the CDR3: TGTGCCAGCAGCCGTAGTCCTGACTATGGCTACACCTTC.